The 29 T cell receptor beta chains below come from one sample, sequenced in a study of cytomegalovirus exposure and HLA in healthy donors. Amplification used 60 Vbeta primers and 13 Jbeta primers. The data were produced by immunoSEQ multiplex PCR, yet TCRdb's version contains in-frame clones alone and is incomplete. The sample has about 150,000 clones, 79% seen once. The sequenced sample consisted of PBMCs. Source of these receptors: a man aged 40-55 years in good health and CMV-seropositive.

The chain is built from TRBV7-6 and TRBJ2-5, with TRBD2 identical over 7 bases. J was trimmed by 5 bases and V by 4 bases; bases with no gene match: 7. The germline CDR1 and CDR2 sequences are SGHVS and FNYEAQ. The CDR3 runs to 14 residues. The CDR3 nucleotides read TGTGCCAGCAGCTCCCTACATAGCGGGGAGACCCAGTACTTC. Its protein is CASSSLHSGETQYF.

The chain recombines TRBV5-1 with TRBJ1-4; 7 bases agree with TRBD1. Trimming removed 5 bases from V and 1 base from J; junction bases left unmatched: 5. Germline CDR1 is SGHRS and CDR2 is YFSETQ. The CDR3 loop spans 15 amino acids. CDR3 region: CASSQTGVTNEKLFF. CDR3 DNA sequence: TGCGCCAGCAGTCAAACAGGGGTAACTAATGAAAAACTGTTTTTT.

The chain is built from TRBV27 and TRBJ2-2, with TRBD1 matching over 8 bases. Germline-derived CDR1 and CDR2 are MNHEY and SMNVEV (reference sequence). The CDR3 covers 14 residues. The V and J ends lost 7 bases and 4 bases, in that order; junction bases with no gene match: 5. This CDR3 is CASNRGRSTGELFF. The DNA for the CDR3 is TGTGCCAGCAACAGGGGGAGATCCACCGGGGAGCTGTTTTTT.

J is TRBJ2-3 and V is TRBV7-2, with a possible D match to TRBD2 (6 bases). Deletions cut 3 bases from V and 2 bases from J, with 21 bases between. This CDR3 region has 18 residues. The V gene's germline CDR1 is SGHTA and CDR2 FQGNSA. In DNA, the CDR3 is TGTGCCAGCAGCTTTTATTTCCTCTGGGGGAGGACCACAGATACGCAGTATTTT. Its translation: CASSFYFLWGRTTDTQYF.

This chain links TRBV30 with TRBJ2-5; the D gene is possibly TRBD2 (7 bases). Per the germline V gene, CDR1 is GTSNPN and CDR2 is SVGIG (reference sequence). V dropped 0 bases and J dropped 10 bases, with 18 bases sitting between them. The CDR3 contains 14 residues. This chain's CDR3 is CAWSVGGDKLLQYF. The CDR3 bases are TGTGCCTGGAGTGTAGGGGGGGATAAGTTGCTCCAGTACTTC. Together with reference TRBV30 and TRBJ2-5, the CDR3 gives the full variable domain: SQTIHQWPATLVQPVGSPLSLECTVEGTSNPNLYWYRQAAGRGLQLLFYSVGIGQISSEVPQNLSASRPQDRQFILSSKKLLLSDSGFYLCAWSVGGDKLLQYFGPGTRLLVL.

This clone was detected only a few times. The rearrangement links TRBV4-1 to TRBJ1-5; D is unresolved. With 2 bases removed from V and 0 bases from J, the gap between germline ends came to 29 bases. Per the germline V gene, CDR1 is MGHRA and CDR2 is YSYEKL. The length of the CDR3 is 22 residues. CDR3 DNA: TGCGCCAGCAGCCAACGATGGAGCGGGGTGGGCCTTTCCGCCGATAGCAATCAGCCCCAGCATTTT. Protein sequence: CASSQRWSGVGLSADSNQPQHF.

This clone is medium-sized by share. The chain employs TRBV11-2 and TRBJ2-7, with 8 bases identical to TRBD2. The length of the CDR3 is 16 residues. Germline trimming cut 7 bases from V and 2 bases from J; bases unmatched to any gene: 13. Germline-derived CDR1 and CDR2 are SGHAT and FQNNGV. The CDR3 reads CASKLGGAGGTYEQYF. The CDR3 DNA sequence: TGTGCCAGCAAGCTGGGGGGGGCGGGAGGAACCTACGAGCAGTACTTC.

The chain employs TRBV29-1 and TRBJ2-7, with D perhaps TRBD2 (5 bases). Germline CDR1 reads SQVTM; CDR2 reads ANQGSEA. CDR3 length equals 12 residues. V lost 4 bases to trimming and J lost 2 bases, with 9 bases between them. The CDR3 region has the DNA TGCAGCGTTGTTCTAGCCCCCTACGAGCAGTACTTC. Its protein product is CSVVLAPYEQYF.

The chain uses TRBV11-3 and TRBJ2-7; D might be TRBD2 (5 bases). Trimming removed 3 bases at V and 4 bases at J, with 13 bases between. The CDR3 has 14 residues. Germline lookup yields CDR1 SGHNT and CDR2 YENEEA. The CDR3 DNA follows: TGTGCCAGCAGCTTCGGACCGGGAACTTACGAGCAGTACTTC. It codes for CASSFGPGTYEQYF. Full variable domain (missing parts from reference TRBV11-3 and TRBJ2-7): EAGVVQSPRYKIIEKKQPVAFWCNPISGHNTLYWYLQNLGQGPELLIRYENEEAVDDSQLPKDRFSAERLKGVDSTLKIQPAELGDSAVYLCASSFGPGTYEQYFGPGTRLTVT.

To note about this clone: Relative to the germline gene, one junction end is altered; a read error may explain this. CDR3 nucleotides: TGTGCCAGCAGCTTAACGGGCGGGCAAGGGACCCAGTACTTC. Its translation: CASSLTGGQGTQYF. The rearrangement uses TRBV7-9 and TRBJ2-5; perhaps TRBD2 as D (5 bases). The CDR3 runs 14 residues. Looked up from germline, CDR1 is SEHNR and CDR2 is FQNEAQ (reference sequence).

The chain recombines TRBV11-3 with TRBJ2-3; 9 bases match TRBD2. The V gene's germline CDR1 is SGHNT and CDR2 YENEEA. With V trimmed by 5 bases and J by 3 bases, 3 bases remained unmatched. The CDR3 contains 14 residues. In DNA, the CDR3 is TGTGCCAGCAGCGTGCGGGGGGGGACAGATACGCAGTATTTT. Its translation: CASSVRGGTDTQYF.

The chain employs TRBV7-9 and TRBJ1-5, with 8 nucleotides matching TRBD1. This CDR3 comprises 16 residues. The germline V gene has CDR1 SEHNR and CDR2 FQNEAQ (reference sequence). The V gene end was trimmed by 1 base and the J gene end by 0 bases; junction bases not matched to a gene: 2. CDR3 residues: CASSLGQGFSNQPQHF. CDR3 nucleotides: TGTGCCAGCAGCTTAGGACAGGGGTTTAGCAATCAGCCCCAGCATTTT.

This sequence joins TRBV6-1 and TRBJ1-5; no clear D. The CDR3 has 14 residues. Between the trimmed V and J ends, which lost 1 base and 0 bases, there was a span of 4 bases. Germline CDR1 and CDR2: MNHNS and SASEGT. CDR3 region: CASSEVYSNQPQHF. Here the CDR3 DNA reads TGTGCCAGCAGTGAAGTGTATAGCAATCAGCCCCAGCATTTT.

The genes are TRBV5-6 and TRBJ1-5; D is uncertain. Germline CDR1 SGHDT, CDR2 YYEEEE. Deletions cut 3 bases from V and 6 bases from J, with 16 bases between. This CDR3 contains 15 residues. The CDR3 nucleotides read TGTGCCAGCAGCTCCACCCTGAGTCGAAGTCAGCCCCAGCATTTT. Translating gives CASSSTLSRSQPQHF.

The chain's CDR3 is CASSYDTPEAFF. The DNA of the CDR3 is TGTGCCAGCAGCTACGACACCCCTGAAGCTTTCTTT. The chain employs TRBV11-2 and TRBJ1-1; D unclear. V was clipped by 4 bases and J by 6 bases, with 9 bases between them. Germline CDR1 reads SGHAT; CDR2 reads FQNNGV. This CDR3 comprises 12 residues.

The chain uses TRBV11-3 and TRBJ2-3; 7 bases agree with TRBD2. CDR3 size: 15 residues. Germline values: CDR1 SGHNT, CDR2 YENEEA. Unmatched junction bases numbered 5, after V lost 5 bases and J lost 0 bases. In nucleotides, the CDR3 is TGTGCCAGCAGCCCGCTAGCGGCTAGCACAGATACGCAGTATTTT. Its protein is CASSPLAASTDTQYF.

This clone has only one observation. The rearrangement links TRBV7-9 to TRBJ2-1; D is unresolved. CDR3 size: 12 residues. Deletions cut 5 bases from V and 6 bases from J, with 8 bases between. Per the germline V gene, CDR1 is SEHNR and CDR2 is FQNEAQ (reference sequence). CDR3 DNA sequence: TGTGCCAGCAGCCCTTCCCCCAATGAGCAGTTCTTC. It codes for CASSPSPNEQFF.

This clone was observed once. V gene TRBV29-1 combines with J gene TRBJ1-1; the D gene is possibly TRBD1 (6 bases). The CDR3 consists of 12 residues. Germline values: CDR1 SQVTM, CDR2 ANQGSEA. The V end was cut by 6 bases, the J end by 5 bases, with 13 bases between. Here the CDR3 reads CSVTQGGTEAFF. In nucleotides, the CDR3 is TGCAGCGTCACACAGGGAGGGACTGAAGCTTTCTTT. The full variable domain, with the rest looked up from reference TRBV29-1 and TRBJ1-1, is SAVISQKPSRDICQRGTSLTIQCQVDSQVTMMFWYRQQPGQSLTLIATANQGSEATYESGFVIDKFPISRPNLTFSTLTVSNMSPEDSSIYLCSVTQGGTEAFFGQGTRLTVV.

This chain connects TRBV4-2 to TRBJ2-7; 8 bases are shared with TRBD1. This CDR3 region has 17 residues. J lost 4 bases, V lost 1 base, and 12 bases had no gene match. Germline V CDR1 and CDR2: LGHNA, YNFKEQ. In DNA form, the CDR3 reads TGTGCCAGCAGCCAAGCAAGTCCGGGACAGGCTTTATACGAGCAGTACTTC. This sequence encodes CASSQASPGQALYEQYF.

The rearrangement uses TRBV5-1 and TRBJ1-3; the D gene is possibly TRBD1 (5 bases). The CDR3 has 14 amino acids. V lost 5 bases, J lost 0 bases, and 9 bases lay in between. CDR1 and CDR2 from the germline V gene are SGHRS and YFSETQ. This CDR3 is CASSHDSSGNTIYF. CDR3 DNA sequence: TGCGCCAGCAGTCACGACAGCTCTGGAAACACCATATATTTT.

V usage is TRBV5-1 and J usage is TRBJ1-1; D unresolved. Germline assignment: CDR1 SGHRS and CDR2 YFSETQ. CDR3 length: 16 residues. Trimming cost V 0 bases and J 3 bases, with 15 bases left between them. As DNA, the CDR3 is TGCGCCAGCAGCTTGGTAGATCCCAGCGAAGACACTGAAGCTTTCTTT. Its protein product is CASSLVDPSEDTEAFF.

The chain has TRBV5-1 and TRBJ1-3; TRBD1 agrees at 10 bases. The CDR3 consists of 15 residues. The ends lost 4 bases at V and 4 bases at J; junction bases unmatched: 5. Germline-derived CDR1 and CDR2 are SGHRS and YFSETQ. CDR3 sequence reads: CASSQDRGTGNTIYF. The CDR3 nucleotides read TGCGCCAGCAGCCAGGACAGGGGGACAGGAAACACCATATATTTT.

This clone was detected once. The chain is built from TRBV18 and TRBJ2-7; 8 nucleotides agree with TRBD2. This CDR3 comprises 15 residues. The junction had 13 bases not matched to a gene; V was cut back by 9 bases and J by 3 bases. Germline V lookup: CDR1 KGHSH, CDR2 LQKENI. The CDR3 nucleotides are TGTGCCAGTTCGGATACCGGGACTAGAGTCTACGAGCAGTACTTC. This codes for CASSDTGTRVYEQYF.

V and J are TRBV11-2 and TRBJ2-3; 9 nucleotides agree with TRBD2. Germline CDR1 SGHAT, CDR2 FQNNGV. J was trimmed by 1 base and V by 7 bases; bases with no gene match: 9. The length of the CDR3 is 16 residues. CDR3 loop: CASTRVASGGTDTQYF. The DNA for the CDR3 is TGTGCCAGCACCCGGGTAGCTAGCGGGGGCACAGATACGCAGTATTTT.

This clone was seen more than once but under ten times. V is TRBV2 and J is TRBJ2-3; 11 bases are a match to TRBD2. Unmatched junction bases numbered 14, after V lost 6 bases and J lost 6 bases. Germline CDR1 and CDR2: SNHLY and FYNNEI. The CDR3 runs 17 residues. CDR3 protein: CASRELAGVVRVDTQYF. The CDR3 DNA reads TGTGCCAGCAGGGAACTAGCGGGAGTCGTAAGGGTCGATACGCAGTATTTT.

This clone was seen just once. This chain connects TRBV21-1 to TRBJ2-1; TRBD1, the table's D call, lacks a check against the DNA. TRBV21-1 is a known pseudogene. The CDR3 covers 15 residues. The CDR3 nucleotides are TGTGCCAGCAGAATCAGGCCCTCCTCCTACAATGAGCAGTTCTTC. Its translation: CASRIRPSSYNEQFF.

The chain has TRBV19 and TRBJ1-2, with D hard to call. V lost 0 bases to trimming and J lost 8 bases, with 13 bases between them. This CDR3 spans 14 amino acids. CDR1 and CDR2 from the germline V gene are LNHDA and SQIVND (reference sequence). The CDR3 loop is CASSIDFSSQGYTF. Here the CDR3 DNA reads TGTGCCAGTAGTATAGATTTCAGTTCCCAAGGCTACACCTTC.

The chain uses TRBV27 and TRBJ1-5; unclear D gene. The CDR3 is made up of 17 amino acids. The germline CDR1 and CDR2 sequences are MNHEY and SMNVEV (reference sequence). Trimming took off 1 base at V and 3 bases at J, with 16 bases between the two ends. In DNA form, the CDR3 reads TGTGCCAGCAGTTTATTTTCGGGATCGGACGCCAATCAGCCCCAGCATTTT. Encoded protein: CASSLFSGSDANQPQHF.

The chain carries TRBV19 and TRBJ2-3; TRBD1 might be the D (5 bases). The V end was cut by 6 bases, the J end by 8 bases, with 12 bases between. Germline CDR1 and CDR2: LNHDA and SQIVND (reference sequence). This CDR3 has 12 amino acids. For the CDR3, the DNA is TGTGCCAGTAGCCCCTCAGGGCCTACGCAGTATTTT. Protein: CASSPSGPTQYF.